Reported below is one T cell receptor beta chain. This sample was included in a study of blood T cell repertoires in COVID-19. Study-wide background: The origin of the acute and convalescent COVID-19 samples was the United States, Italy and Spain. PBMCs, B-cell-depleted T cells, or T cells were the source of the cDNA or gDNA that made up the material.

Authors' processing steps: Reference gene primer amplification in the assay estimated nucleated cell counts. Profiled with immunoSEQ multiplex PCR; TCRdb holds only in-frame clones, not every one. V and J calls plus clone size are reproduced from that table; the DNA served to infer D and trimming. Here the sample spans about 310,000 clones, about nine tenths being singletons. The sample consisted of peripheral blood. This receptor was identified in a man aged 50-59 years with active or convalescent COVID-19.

DNA for the CDR3: TGTGCCAGCAGCCAAGCGAACAGGGTGGACGAGCAGTACTTC. Its translation: CASSQANRVDEQYF. The chain recombines TRBV3-1 (or the pseudogene TRBV3-2) with TRBJ2-7; tentative D call: TRBD1 (6 bases). V lost 1 base, J lost 5 bases, and 12 bases lay in between. The CDR3 extends over 14 amino acids. CDR1 is LGHDT, CDR2 YNNKEL, per germline (reference sequence).